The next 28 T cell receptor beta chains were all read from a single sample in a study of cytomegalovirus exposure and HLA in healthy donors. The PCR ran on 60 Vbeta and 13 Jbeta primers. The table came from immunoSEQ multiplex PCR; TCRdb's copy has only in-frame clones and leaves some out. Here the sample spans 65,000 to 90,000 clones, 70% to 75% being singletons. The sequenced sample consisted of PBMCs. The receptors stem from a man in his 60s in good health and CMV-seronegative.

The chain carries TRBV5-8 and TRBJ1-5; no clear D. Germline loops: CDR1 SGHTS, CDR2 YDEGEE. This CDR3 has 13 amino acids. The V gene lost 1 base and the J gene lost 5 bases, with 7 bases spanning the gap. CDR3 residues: CASSLSLDQPQHF. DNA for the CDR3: TGTGCCAGCAGCTTGTCCCTCGATCAGCCCCAGCATTTT.

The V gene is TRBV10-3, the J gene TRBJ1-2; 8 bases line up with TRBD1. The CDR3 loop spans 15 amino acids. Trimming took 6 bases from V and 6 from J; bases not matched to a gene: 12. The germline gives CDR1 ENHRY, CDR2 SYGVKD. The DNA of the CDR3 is TGTGCCATCAGATTAGCAGGGGGCCAGAGCCATGGCTACACCTTC. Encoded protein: CAIRLAGGQSHGYTF.

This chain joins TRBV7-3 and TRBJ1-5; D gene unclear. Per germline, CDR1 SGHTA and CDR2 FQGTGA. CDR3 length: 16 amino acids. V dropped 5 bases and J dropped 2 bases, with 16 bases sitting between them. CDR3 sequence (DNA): TGTGCCAGCAGCACCCTCCCCCCGCGGGGCAATCAGCCCCAGCATTTT. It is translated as CASSTLPPRGNQPQHF.

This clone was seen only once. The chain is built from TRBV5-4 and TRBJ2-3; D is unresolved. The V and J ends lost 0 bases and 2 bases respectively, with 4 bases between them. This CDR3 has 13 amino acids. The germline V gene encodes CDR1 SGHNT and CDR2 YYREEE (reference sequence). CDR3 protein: CASSLVHTDTQYF. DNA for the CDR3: TGTGCCAGCAGCTTGGTTCACACAGATACGCAGTATTTT.

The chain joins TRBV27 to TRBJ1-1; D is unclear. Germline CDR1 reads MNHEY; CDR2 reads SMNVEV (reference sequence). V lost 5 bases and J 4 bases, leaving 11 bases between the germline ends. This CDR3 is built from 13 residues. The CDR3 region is CASSPSRVTEAFF. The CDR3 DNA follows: TGTGCCAGCAGTCCCTCCCGGGTCACTGAAGCTTTCTTT.

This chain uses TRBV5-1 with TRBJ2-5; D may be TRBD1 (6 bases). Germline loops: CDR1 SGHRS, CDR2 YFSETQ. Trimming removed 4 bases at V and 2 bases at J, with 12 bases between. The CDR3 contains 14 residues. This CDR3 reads CASSGGQFQETQYF. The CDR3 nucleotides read TGCGCCAGCAGCGGCGGACAGTTTCAAGAGACCCAGTACTTC.

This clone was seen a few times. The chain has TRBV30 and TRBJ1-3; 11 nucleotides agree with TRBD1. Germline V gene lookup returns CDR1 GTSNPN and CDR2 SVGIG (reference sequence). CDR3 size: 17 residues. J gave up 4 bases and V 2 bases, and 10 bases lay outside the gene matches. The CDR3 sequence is CAWSPRRDRGKGNTIYF. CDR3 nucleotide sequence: TGTGCCTGGAGTCCGAGGCGGGACAGGGGGAAAGGAAACACCATATATTTT.

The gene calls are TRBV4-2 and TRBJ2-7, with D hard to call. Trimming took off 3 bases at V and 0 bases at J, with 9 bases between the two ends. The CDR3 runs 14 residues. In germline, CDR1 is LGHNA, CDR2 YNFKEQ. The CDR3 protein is CASSHRGPSYEQYF. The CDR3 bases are TGTGCCAGCAGCCACCGCGGTCCCTCCTACGAGCAGTACTTC.

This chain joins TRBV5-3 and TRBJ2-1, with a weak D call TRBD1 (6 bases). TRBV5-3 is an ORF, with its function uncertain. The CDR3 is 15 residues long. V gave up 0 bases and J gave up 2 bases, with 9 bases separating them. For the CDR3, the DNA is TGTGCCAGAAGCTTGGAAGGGGGTGCCTACAATGAGCAGTTCTTC. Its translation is CARSLEGGAYNEQFF.

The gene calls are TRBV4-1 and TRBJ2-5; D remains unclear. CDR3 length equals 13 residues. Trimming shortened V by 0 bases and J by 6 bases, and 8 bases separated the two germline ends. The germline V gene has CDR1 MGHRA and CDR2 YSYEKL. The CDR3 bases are TGCGCCAGCAGCCAAGATCCGGTGCAGACCCAGTACTTC. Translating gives CASSQDPVQTQYF.

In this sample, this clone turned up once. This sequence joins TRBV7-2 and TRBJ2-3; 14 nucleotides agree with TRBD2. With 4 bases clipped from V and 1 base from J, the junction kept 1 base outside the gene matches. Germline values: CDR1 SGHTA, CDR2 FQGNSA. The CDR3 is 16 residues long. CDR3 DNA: TGTGCCAGCAGCTGGGGACTAGCGGGGGGCACAGATACGCAGTATTTT. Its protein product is CASSWGLAGGTDTQYF.

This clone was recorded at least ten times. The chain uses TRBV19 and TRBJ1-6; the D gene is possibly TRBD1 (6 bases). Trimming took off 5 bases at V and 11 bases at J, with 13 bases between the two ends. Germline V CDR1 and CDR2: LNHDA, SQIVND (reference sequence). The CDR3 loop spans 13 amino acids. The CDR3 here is CASSVSGGPPLHF. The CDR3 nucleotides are TGTGCCAGTAGTGTCAGCGGGGGCCCACCCCTCCACTTT. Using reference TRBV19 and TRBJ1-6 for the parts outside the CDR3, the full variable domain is DGGITQSPKYLFRKEGQNVTLSCEQNLNHDAMYWYRQDPGQGLRLIYYSQIVNDFQKGDIAEGYSVSREKKESFPLTVTSAQKNPTAFYLCASSVSGGPPLHFGNGTRLTVT.

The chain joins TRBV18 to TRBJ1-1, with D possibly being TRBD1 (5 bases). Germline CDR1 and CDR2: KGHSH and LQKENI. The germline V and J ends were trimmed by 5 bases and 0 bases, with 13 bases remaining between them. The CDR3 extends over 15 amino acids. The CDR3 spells CASSDSGGLNTEAFF. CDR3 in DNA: TGTGCCAGCTCAGACTCCGGGGGACTGAACACTGAAGCTTTCTTT.

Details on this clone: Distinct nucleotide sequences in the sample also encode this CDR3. The CDR3 DNA reads as TGTGCCAGCAGTGAAGGGCTAGCCACAGATACGCAGTATTTT. Translating gives CASSEGLATDTQYF. The chain employs TRBV2 and TRBJ2-3, with a tentative D call TRBD2 (5 bases). V lost 1 base, J lost 2 bases, and 7 bases lay in between. The CDR3 consists of 14 residues. CDR1 is SNHLY and CDR2 is FYNNEI in the germline V gene.

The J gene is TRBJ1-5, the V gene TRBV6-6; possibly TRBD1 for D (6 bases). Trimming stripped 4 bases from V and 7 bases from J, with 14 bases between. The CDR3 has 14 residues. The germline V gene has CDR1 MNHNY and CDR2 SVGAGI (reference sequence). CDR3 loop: CASSSGQLSQPQHF. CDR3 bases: TGTGCCAGCAGTTCCGGACAGTTATCGCAGCCCCAGCATTTT.

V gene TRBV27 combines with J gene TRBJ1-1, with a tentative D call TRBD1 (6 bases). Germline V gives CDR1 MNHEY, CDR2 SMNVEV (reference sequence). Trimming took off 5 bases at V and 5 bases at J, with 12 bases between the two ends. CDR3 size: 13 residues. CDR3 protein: CASSAGVRTEAFF. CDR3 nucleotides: TGTGCCAGCAGTGCAGGGGTTAGGACTGAAGCTTTCTTT.

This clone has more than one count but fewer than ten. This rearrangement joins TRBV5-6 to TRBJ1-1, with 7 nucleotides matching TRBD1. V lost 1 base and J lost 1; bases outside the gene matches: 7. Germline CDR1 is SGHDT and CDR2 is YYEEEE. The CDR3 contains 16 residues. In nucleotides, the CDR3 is TGTGCCAGCAGCTTGAGTGGACAGGTGGGGAACACTGAAGCTTTCTTT. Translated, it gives CASSLSGQVGNTEAFF. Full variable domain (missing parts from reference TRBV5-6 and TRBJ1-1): DAGVTQSPTHLIKTRGQQVTLRCSPKSGHDTVSWYQQALGQGPQFIFQYYEEEERQRGNFPDRFSGHQFPNYSSELNVNALLLGDSALYLCASSLSGQVGNTEAFFGQGTRLTVV.

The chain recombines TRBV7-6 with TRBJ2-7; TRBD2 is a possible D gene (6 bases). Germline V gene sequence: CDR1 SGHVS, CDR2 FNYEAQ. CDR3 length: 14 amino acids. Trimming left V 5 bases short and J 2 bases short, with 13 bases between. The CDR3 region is CASSAGTATYEQYF. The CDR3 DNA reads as TGTGCCAGCAGCGCGGGGACGGCCACCTACGAGCAGTACTTC.

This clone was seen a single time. The CDR3 spells CASSSGGTNTGELFF. Here the CDR3 DNA reads TGTGCCAGCAGCTCGGGGGGGACGAACACCGGGGAGCTGTTTTTT. This chain uses TRBV7-3 with TRBJ2-2; TRBD2 matches at 8 bases. CDR1 and CDR2 from the germline V gene are SGHTA and FQGTGA. The CDR3 contains 15 residues. Germline trimming cut 4 bases from V and 0 bases from J; bases unmatched to any gene: 1. The whole variable domain, remainder taken from reference TRBV7-3 and TRBJ2-2, is GAGVSQTPSNKVTEKGKYVELRCDPISGHTALYWYRQSLGQGPEFLIYFQGTGAADDSGLPNDRFFAVRPEGSVSTLKIQRTERGDSAVYLCASSSGGTNTGELFFGEGSRLTVL.

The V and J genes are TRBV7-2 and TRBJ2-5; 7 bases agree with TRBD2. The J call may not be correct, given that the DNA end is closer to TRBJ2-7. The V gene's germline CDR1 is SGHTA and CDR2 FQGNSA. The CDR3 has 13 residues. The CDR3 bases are TGTGCCAGCAGCTTAGAGCGGGACTACGAGCAGTACTTC. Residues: CASSLERDYEQYF.

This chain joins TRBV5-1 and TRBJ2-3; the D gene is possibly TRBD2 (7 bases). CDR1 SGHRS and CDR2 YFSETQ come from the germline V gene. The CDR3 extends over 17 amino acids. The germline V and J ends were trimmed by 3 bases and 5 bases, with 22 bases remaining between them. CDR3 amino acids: CASSSKLAGAGKDTQYF. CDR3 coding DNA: TGCGCCAGCAGCTCGAAGCTGGCGGGGGCCGGGAAAGATACGCAGTATTTT.

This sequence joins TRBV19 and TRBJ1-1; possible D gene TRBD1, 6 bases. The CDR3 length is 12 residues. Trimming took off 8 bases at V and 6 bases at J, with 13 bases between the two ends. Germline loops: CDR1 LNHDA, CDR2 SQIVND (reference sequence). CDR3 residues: CASSPTGPEAFF. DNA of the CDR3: TGTGCCAGTTCCCCGACAGGCCCTGAAGCTTTCTTT.

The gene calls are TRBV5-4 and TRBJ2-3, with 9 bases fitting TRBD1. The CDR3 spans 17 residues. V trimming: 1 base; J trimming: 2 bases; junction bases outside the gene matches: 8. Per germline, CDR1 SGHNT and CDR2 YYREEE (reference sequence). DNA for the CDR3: TGTGCCAGCAGCTTGTATGGCGGGACAGGGACCACAGATACGCAGTATTTT. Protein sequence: CASSLYGGTGTTDTQYF.

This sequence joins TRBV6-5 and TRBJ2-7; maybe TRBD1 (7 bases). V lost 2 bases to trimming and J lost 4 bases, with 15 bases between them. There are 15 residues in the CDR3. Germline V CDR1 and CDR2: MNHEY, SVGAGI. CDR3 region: CASSYPRAGGYEQYF. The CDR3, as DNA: TGTGCCAGCAGTTACCCCCGGGCAGGGGGGTACGAGCAGTACTTC.

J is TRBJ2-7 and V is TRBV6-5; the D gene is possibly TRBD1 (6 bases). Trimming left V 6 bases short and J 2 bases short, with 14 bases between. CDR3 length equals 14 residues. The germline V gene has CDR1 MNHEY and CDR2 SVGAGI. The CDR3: CASSPGTHPYEQYF. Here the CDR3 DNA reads TGTGCCAGCAGCCCCGGGACACACCCCTACGAGCAGTACTTC.

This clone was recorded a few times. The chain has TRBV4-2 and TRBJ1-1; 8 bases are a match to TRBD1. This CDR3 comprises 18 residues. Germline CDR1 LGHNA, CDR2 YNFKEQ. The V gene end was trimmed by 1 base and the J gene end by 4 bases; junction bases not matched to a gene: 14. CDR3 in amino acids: CASSQVSGGRYQGTEAFF. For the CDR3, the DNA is TGTGCCAGCAGCCAAGTATCAGGGGGCCGGTATCAAGGCACTGAAGCTTTCTTT.

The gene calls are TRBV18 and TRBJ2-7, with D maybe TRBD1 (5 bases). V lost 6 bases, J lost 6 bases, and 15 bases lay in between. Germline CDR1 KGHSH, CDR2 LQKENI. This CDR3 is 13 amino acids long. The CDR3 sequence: CASSHDRDGEQYF. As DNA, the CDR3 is TGTGCCAGCTCGCACGACAGAGACGGCGAGCAGTACTTC.

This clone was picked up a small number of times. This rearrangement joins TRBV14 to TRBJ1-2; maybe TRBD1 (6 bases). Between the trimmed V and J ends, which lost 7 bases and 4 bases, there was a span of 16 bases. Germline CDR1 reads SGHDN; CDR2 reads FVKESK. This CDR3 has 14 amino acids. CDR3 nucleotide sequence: TGTGCCAGCACCACTTCGGACAGCTCCTATGGCTACACCTTC. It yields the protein CASTTSDSSYGYTF.